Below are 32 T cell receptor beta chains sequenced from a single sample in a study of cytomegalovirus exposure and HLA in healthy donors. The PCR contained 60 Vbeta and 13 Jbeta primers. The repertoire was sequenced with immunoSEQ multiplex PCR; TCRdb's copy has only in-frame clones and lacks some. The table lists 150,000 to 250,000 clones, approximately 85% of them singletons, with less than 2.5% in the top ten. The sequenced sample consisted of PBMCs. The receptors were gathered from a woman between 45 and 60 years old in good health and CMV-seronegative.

CDR3 in DNA: TGTGCCTGGAGGGTGGCGGGGGGACCCTACGAGCAGTACTTC. Its protein product is CAWRVAGGPYEQYF. The chain uses TRBV30 and TRBJ2-7; 8 positions agree with TRBD2. Germline V gene data show CDR1 as GTSNPN and CDR2 as SVGIG (reference sequence). J gave up 2 bases and V 3 bases, and 6 bases lay outside the gene matches. This CDR3 has 14 amino acids.

CDR3 region: CSVVSPRTGDGYTF. DNA for the CDR3: TGCAGCGTTGTTAGCCCCCGGACAGGGGATGGCTACACCTTC. The J gene is TRBJ1-2, the V gene TRBV29-1, with TRBD1 matching 9 bases. V lost 4 bases to trimming and J lost 6 bases; unmatched junction nucleotides: 9. The CDR3 covers 14 residues. Germline CDR1 and CDR2: SQVTM and ANQGSEA.

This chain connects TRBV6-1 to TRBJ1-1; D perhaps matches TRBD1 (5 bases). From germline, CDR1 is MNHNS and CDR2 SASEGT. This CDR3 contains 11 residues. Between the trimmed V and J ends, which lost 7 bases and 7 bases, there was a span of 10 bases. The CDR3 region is CASTGHYEAFF. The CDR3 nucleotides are TGTGCCAGCACAGGGCATTATGAAGCTTTCTTT.

The CDR3 coding sequence is TGCGGGTTCGGCCAAGAGACCCAGTACTTC. This codes for CGFGQETQYF. V usage is TRBV5-1 and J usage is TRBJ2-5; the D is unclear. The CDR3 is 10 residues long. Looked up from germline, CDR1 is SGHRS and CDR2 is YFSETQ. Full variable domain (remainder filled in from reference TRBV5-1 and TRBJ2-5): KAGVTQTPRYLIKTRGQQVTLSCSPISGHRSVSWYQQTPGQGLQFLFEYFSETQRNKGNFPGRFSGRQFSNSRSEMNVSTLELGDSALYLCGFGQETQYFGPGTRLLVL.

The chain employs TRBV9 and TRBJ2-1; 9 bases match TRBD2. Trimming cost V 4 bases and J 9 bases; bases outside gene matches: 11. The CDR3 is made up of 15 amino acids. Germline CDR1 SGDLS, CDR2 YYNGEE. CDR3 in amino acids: CASSPEASGIGEQFF. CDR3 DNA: TGTGCCAGCAGCCCTGAGGCTAGCGGGATCGGTGAGCAGTTCTTC.

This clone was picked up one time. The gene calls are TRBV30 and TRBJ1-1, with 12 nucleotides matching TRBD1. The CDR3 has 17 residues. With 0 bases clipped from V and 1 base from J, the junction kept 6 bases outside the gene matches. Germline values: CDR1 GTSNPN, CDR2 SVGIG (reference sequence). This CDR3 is CAWSVGDRGLANTEAFF. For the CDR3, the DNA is TGTGCCTGGAGTGTAGGGGACAGGGGGCTTGCGAACACTGAAGCTTTCTTT.

CDR3: CASSYASGKAKNIQYF. As DNA, the CDR3 is TGTGCCAGCAGTTACGCTAGCGGGAAAGCCAAAAACATTCAGTACTTC. This chain connects TRBV6-6 to TRBJ2-4, with 9 positions matching TRBD2. Germline CDR1 reads MNHNY; CDR2 reads SVGAGI (reference sequence). The CDR3 has 16 residues. With V trimmed by 2 bases and J by 0 bases, 2 bases remained unmatched.

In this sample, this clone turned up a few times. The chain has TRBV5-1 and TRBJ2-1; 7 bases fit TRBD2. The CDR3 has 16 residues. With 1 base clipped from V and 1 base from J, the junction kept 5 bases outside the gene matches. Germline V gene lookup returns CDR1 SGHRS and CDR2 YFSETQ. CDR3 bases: TGCGCCAGCAGCTTGAGCGGCGGGGGTTCCTACAATGAGCAGTTCTTC. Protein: CASSLSGGGSYNEQFF.

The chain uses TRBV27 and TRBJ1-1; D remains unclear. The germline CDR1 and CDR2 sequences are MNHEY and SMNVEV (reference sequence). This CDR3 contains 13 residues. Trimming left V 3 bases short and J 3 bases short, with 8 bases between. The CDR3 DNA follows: TGTGCCAGCAGTTTGAACAGTTACACTGAAGCTTTCTTT. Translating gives CASSLNSYTEAFF.

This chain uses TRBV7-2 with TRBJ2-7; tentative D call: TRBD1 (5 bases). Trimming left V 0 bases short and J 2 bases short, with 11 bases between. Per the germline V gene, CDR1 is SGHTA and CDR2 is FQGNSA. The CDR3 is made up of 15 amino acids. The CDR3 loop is CASSLAPQGTYEQYF. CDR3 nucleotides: TGTGCCAGCAGCTTAGCCCCCCAGGGAACCTACGAGCAGTACTTC.

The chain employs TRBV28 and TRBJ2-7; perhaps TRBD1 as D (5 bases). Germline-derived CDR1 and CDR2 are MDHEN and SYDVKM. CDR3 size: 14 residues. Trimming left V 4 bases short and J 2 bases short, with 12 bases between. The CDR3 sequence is CASSSFDRAYEQYF. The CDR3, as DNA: TGTGCCAGCAGTTCCTTCGACAGAGCCTACGAGCAGTACTTC.

The CDR3 loop reads CASSFSASGANVLTF. As DNA, the CDR3 is TGCGCCAGCAGCTTTAGTGCATCTGGGGCCAACGTCCTGACTTTC. This sequence joins TRBV5-1 and TRBJ2-6; D is unresolved. Per the germline V gene, CDR1 is SGHRS and CDR2 is YFSETQ. This CDR3 is built from 15 residues. The germline V and J ends were trimmed by 2 bases and 1 base, with 7 bases remaining between them.

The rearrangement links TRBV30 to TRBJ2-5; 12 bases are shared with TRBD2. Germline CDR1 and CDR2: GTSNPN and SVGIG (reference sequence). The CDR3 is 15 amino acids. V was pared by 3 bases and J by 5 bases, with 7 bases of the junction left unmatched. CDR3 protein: CAWRGASGRGETQYF. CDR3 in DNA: TGTGCCTGGAGGGGGGCTAGCGGGAGGGGGGAGACCCAGTACTTC.

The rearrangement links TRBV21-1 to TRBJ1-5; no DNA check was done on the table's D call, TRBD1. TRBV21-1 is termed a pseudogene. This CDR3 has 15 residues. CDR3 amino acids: CASKPQGLSNQPQHF. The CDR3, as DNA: TGTGCCAGCAAACCACAGGGGCTTAGCAATCAGCCCCAGCATTTT.

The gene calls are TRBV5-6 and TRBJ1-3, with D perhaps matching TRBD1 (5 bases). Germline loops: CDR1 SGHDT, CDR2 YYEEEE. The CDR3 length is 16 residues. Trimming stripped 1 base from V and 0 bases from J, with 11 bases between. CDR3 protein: CASSLLSGHSGNTIYF. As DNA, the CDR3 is TGTGCCAGCAGCTTGTTATCAGGGCACTCTGGAAACACCATATATTTT.

CDR3 coding DNA: TGTGCCAGCAGGGGACTGGTAAGCTCTGGAAACACCATATATTTT. Translated: CASRGLVSSGNTIYF. The genes are TRBV28 and TRBJ1-3; possible D gene TRBD1, 5 bases. From germline, CDR1 is MDHEN and CDR2 SYDVKM. Trimming shortened V by 6 bases and J by 0 bases, and 12 bases separated the two germline ends. The CDR3 length is 15 residues.

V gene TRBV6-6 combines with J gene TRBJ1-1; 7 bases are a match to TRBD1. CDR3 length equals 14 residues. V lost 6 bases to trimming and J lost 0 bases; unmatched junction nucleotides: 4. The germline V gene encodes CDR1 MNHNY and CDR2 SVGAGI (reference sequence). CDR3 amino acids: CASSTGALNTEAFF. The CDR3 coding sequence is TGTGCCAGCAGCACAGGGGCCCTGAACACTGAAGCTTTCTTT.

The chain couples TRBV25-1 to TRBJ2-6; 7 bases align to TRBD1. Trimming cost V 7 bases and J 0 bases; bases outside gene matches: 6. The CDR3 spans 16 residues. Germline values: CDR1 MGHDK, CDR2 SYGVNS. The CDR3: CASMAQGTSGANVLTF. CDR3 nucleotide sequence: TGTGCCAGCATGGCACAGGGGACCTCTGGGGCCAACGTCCTGACTTTC. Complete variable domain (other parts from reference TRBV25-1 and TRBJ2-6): EADIYQTPRYLVIGTGKKITLECSQTMGHDKMYWYQQDPGMELHLIHYSYGVNSTEKGDLSSESTVSRIRTEHFPLTLESARPSHTSQYLCASMAQGTSGANVLTFGAGSRLTVL.

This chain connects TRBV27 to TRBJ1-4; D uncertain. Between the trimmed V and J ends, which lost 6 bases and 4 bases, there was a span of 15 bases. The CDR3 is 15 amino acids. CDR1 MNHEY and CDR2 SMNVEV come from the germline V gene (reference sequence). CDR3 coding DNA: TGTGCCAGCAGAACTAGTAGGTCCATTAATGAAAAACTGTTTTTT. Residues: CASRTSRSINEKLFF.

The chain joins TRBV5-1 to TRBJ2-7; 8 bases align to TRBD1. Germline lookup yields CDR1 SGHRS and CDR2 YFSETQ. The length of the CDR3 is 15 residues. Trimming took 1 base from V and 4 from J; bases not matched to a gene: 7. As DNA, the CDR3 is TGCGCCAGCAGCTTGCCCAGGGGGCTTTGGTACGAGCAGTACTTC. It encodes CASSLPRGLWYEQYF.

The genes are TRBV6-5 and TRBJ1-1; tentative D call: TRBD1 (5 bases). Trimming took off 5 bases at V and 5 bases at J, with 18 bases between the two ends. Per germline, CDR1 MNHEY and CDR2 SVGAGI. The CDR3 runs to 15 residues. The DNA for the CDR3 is TGTGCCAGCAGTCTTGGGGGGGGGTTGGGGACTGAAGCTTTCTTT. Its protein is CASSLGGGLGTEAFF.

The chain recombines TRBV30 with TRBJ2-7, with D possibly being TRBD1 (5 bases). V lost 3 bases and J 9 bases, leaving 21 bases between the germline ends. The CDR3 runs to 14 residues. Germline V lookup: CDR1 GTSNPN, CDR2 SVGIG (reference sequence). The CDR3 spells CAWRVVWGPKGQYF. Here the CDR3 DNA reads TGTGCCTGGAGGGTTGTATGGGGCCCCAAGGGGCAGTACTTC.

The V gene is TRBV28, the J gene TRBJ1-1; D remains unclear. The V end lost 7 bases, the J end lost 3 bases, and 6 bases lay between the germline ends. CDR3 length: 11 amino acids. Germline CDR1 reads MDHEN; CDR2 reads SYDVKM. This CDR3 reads CASISDTEAFF. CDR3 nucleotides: TGTGCCAGCATTTCGGACACTGAAGCTTTCTTT.

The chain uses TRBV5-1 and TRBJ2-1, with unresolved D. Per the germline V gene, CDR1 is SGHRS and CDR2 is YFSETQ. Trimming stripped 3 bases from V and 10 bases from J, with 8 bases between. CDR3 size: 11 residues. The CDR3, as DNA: TGCGCCAGCAGCTCGTATGAGGAGCAGTTCTTC. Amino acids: CASSSYEEQFF.

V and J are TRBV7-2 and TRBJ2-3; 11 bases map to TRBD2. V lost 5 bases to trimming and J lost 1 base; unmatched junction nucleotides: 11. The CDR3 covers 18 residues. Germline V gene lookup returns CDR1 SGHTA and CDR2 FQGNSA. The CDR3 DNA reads TGTGCCAGCAGCCACGGGCTAGCGGGAGGTGGTGGCACAGATACGCAGTATTTT. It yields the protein CASSHGLAGGGGTDTQYF. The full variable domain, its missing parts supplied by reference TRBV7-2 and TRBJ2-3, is GAGVSQSPSNKVTEKGKDVELRCDPISGHTALYWYRQSLGQGLEFLIYFQGNSAPDKSGLPSDRFSAERTGGSVSTLTIQRTQQEDSAVYLCASSHGLAGGGGTDTQYFGPGTRLTVL.

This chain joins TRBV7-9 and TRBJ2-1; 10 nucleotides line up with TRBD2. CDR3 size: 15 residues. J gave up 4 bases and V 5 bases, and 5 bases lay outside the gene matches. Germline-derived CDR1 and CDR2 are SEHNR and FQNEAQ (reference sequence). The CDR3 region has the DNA TGTGCCAGCAGCCCCGGACTAGCGGTGTACAATGAGCAGTTCTTC. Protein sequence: CASSPGLAVYNEQFF.

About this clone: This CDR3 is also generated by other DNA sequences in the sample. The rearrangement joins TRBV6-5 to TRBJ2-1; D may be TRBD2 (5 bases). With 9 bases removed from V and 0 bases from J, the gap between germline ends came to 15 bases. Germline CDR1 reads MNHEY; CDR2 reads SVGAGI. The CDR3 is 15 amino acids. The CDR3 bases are TGTGCCAGTAGCCGGACTCCTAGCTCCTACAATGAGCAGTTCTTC. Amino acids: CASSRTPSSYNEQFF.

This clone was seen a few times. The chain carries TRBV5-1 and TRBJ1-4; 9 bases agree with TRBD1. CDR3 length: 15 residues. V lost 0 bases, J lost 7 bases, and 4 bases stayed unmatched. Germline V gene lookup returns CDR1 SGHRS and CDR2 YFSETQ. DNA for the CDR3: TGCGCCAGCAGCTTGGCCGGGGACAGGGTTGAAAAACTGTTTTTT. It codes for CASSLAGDRVEKLFF.

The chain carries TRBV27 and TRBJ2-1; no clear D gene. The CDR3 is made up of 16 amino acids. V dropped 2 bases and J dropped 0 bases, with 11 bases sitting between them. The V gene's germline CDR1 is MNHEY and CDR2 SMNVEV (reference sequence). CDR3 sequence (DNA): TGTGCCAGCAGTTTAAACGGGTATAGCTCCTACAATGAGCAGTTCTTC. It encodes CASSLNGYSSYNEQFF.

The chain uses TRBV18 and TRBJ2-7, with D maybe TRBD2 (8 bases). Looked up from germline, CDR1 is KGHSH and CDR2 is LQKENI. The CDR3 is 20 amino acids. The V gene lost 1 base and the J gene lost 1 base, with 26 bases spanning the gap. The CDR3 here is CASSPRLQGTSGSGSYEQYF. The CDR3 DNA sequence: TGTGCCAGCTCACCACGGCTACAGGGGACGAGCGGGAGTGGTTCCTACGAGCAGTACTTC.

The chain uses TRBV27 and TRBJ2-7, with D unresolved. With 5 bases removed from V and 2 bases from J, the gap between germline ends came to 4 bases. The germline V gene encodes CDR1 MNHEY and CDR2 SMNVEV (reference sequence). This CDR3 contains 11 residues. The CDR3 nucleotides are TGTGCCAGCAGTATTACCTACGAGCAGTACTTC. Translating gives CASSITYEQYF.

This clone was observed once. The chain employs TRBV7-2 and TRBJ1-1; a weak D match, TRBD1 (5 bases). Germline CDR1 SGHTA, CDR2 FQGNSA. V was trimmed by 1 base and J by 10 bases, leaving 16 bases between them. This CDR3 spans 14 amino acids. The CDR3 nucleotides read TGTGCCAGCAGCTTAGGGGCAGGGCCCCGGATAGCTTTCTTT. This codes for CASSLGAGPRIAFF.